This T cell receptor beta chain was recorded in a study of beta chain features in type 1 diabetes. Study-level points and caveats: In the patient group, naive, central memory and Treg TCRB repertoires seemed more alike than in the healthy donor group. In every one of the four CD4+ subsets, TCRB CDR3s were moderately but significantly shorter in Type 1 diabetes patients.

Unmatched junction bases numbered 3, after V lost 1 base and J lost 4 bases. The CDR3 totals 15 residues. Germline assignment: CDR1 SGHTA and CDR2 FQGNSA. Of the isolated RNA, all was reverse transcribed, and so the sequenced material was expressed TCRB transcripts. TCRdb keeps only in-frame clones here, not all; method: immunoSEQ multiplex PCR. There are under 200,000 clones in the sample; around 8% occur only once, and 0.45% to 0.55% lies in the top ten. On this clone itself: Its antigen remains unknown. This specimen includes other DNA sequences encoding the same CDR3.

This receptor was identified in a woman under 30 with type 1 diabetes. Sequenced: central memory CD4+ T cells from blood. The V and J genes are TRBV7-2 and TRBJ2-1, with 8 bases aligning to TRBD1. CDR3 bases: TGTGCCAGCAGCTTAGGACAGGGGTCATACAATGAGCAGTTCTTC. Translating gives CASSLGQGSYNEQFF.